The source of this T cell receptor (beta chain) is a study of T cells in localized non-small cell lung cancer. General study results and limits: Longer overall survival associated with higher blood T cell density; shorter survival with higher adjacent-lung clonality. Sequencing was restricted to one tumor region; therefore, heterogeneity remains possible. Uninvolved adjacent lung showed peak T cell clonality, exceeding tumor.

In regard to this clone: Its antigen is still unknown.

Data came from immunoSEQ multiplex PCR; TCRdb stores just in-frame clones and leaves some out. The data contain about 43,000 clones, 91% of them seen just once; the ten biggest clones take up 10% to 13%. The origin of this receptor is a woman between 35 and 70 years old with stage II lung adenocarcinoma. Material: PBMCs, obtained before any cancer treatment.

The DNA for the CDR3 is TGTGCCAGCACCAGAGACTACGAGCAGTACTTC. Protein: CASTRDYEQYF. The chain recombines TRBV28 with TRBJ2-7; D call uncertain. With 7 bases removed from V and 3 bases from J, the gap between germline ends came to 7 bases. CDR3 size: 11 residues. Germline CDR1 MDHEN, CDR2 SYDVKM.